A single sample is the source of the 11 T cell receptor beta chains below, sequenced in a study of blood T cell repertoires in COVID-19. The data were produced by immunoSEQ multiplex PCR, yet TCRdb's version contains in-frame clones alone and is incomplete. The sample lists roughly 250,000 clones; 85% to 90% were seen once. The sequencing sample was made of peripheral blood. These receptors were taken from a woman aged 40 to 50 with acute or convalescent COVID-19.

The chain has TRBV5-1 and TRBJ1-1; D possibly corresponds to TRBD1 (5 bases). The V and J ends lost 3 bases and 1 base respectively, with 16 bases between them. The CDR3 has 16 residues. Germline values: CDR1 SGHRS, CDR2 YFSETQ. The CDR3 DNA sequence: TGCGCCAGCAGCTCAGGCCGGGGCGGGGGGAACACTGAAGCTTTCTTT. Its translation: CASSSGRGGGNTEAFF.

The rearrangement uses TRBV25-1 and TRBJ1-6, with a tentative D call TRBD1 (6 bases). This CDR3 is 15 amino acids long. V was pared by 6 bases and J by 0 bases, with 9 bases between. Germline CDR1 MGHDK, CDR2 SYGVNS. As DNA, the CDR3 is TGTGCCAGCAGGGACAGCTACTCCTATAATTCACCCCTCCACTTT. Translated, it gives CASRDSYSYNSPLHF.

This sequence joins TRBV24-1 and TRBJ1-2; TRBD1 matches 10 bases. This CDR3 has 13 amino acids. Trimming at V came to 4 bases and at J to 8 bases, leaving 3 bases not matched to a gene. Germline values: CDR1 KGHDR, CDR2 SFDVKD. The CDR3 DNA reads TGTGCCACCAGTGAGGGGACAGGGGAAGGCTACACCTTC. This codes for CATSEGTGEGYTF.

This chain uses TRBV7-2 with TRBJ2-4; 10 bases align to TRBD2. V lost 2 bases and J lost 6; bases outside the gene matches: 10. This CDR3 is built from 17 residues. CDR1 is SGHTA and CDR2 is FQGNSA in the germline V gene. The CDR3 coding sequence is TGTGCCAGCAGCTTATTAGCTAGCGGGGGTTTAGCAAACATTCAGTACTTC. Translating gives CASSLLASGGLANIQYF.

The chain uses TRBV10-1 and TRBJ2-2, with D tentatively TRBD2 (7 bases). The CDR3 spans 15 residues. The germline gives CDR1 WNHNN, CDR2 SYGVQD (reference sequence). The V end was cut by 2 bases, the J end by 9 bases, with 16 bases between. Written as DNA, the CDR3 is TGCGCCAGCAGTGAGGGGGGGGGCTCGATACGGGAGCTGTTTTTT. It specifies CASSEGGGSIRELFF.

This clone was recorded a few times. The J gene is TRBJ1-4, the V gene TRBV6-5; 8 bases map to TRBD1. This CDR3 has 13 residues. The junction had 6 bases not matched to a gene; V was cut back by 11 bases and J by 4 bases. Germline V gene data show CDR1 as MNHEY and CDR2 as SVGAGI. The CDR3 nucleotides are TGTGCCGGCCGGACAGGGAATAATGAAAAACTGTTTTTT. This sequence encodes CAGRTGNNEKLFF.

This chain's CDR3 is CASSETGAGGYTF. The CDR3 nucleotides read TGTGCCAGCAGCGAGACAGGGGCTGGAGGCTACACCTTC. The rearrangement joins TRBV5-4 to TRBJ1-2; 8 bases are a match to TRBD1. From germline, CDR1 is SGHNT and CDR2 YYREEE (reference sequence). The trim removed 4 bases at V and 8 bases at J, leaving 7 bases unmatched. The CDR3 contains 13 residues.

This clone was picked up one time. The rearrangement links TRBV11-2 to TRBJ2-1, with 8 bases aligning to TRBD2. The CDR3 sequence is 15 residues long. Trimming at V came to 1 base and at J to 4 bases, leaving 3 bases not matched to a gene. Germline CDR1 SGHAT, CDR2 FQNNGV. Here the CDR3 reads CASSLGGGSYNEQFF. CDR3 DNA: TGTGCCAGCAGCTTAGGCGGGGGGTCTTACAATGAGCAGTTCTTC.

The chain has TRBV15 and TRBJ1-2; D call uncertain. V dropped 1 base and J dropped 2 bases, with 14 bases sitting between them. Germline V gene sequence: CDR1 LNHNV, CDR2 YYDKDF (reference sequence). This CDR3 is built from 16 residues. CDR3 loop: CATSRVLADPNYGYTF. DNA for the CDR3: TGTGCCACCAGCAGAGTCTTGGCGGATCCAAACTATGGCTACACCTTC.

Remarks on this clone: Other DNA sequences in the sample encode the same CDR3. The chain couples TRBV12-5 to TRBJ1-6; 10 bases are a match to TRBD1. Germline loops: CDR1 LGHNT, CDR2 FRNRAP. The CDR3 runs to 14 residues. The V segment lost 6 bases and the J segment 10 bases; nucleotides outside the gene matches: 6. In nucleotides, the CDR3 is TGTGCTAGTGGCCCCGGACAGGGGGGCTCACCCCTCCACTTT. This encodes CASGPGQGGSPLHF.

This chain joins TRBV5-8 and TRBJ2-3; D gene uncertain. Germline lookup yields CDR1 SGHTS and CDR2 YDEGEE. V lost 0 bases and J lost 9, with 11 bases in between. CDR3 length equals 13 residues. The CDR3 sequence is CASSLEVYQTQYF. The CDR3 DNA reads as TGTGCCAGCAGCTTGGAAGTCTACCAAACGCAGTATTTT.